The clone carrying this T cell receptor beta chain came up a few times. Its antigen is unknown. Unmatched junction bases numbered 3, after V lost 4 bases and J lost 5 bases. The germline V gene encodes CDR1 LNHDA and CDR2 SQIVND (reference sequence). This CDR3 has 14 residues. TCRdb ran MiXCR on the reads and lists one entry per CDR3 protein. The data show about 920,000 distinct CDR3 sequences, with around a third seen just once and 11% to 15% held by the top ten. This entry comes from a study of T cell repertoires in cytomegalovirus infection. Notes on the study in general: CMV carriers having the relevant HLA were flagged by cumulative public TCR beta family frequency.

The chain employs TRBV19 and TRBJ2-1; 9 bases align to TRBD2. This receptor was taken from a human donor in good health (CMV status not recorded). Some clones in this sample may be carry-over from other donors' samples. This sample comprised cultured CD8+ T cells from PBMCs, obtained from culture after CMV antigen stimulation. As DNA, the CDR3 is TGTGCCAGTAGTAGGGCGGGGGGGAACAATGAGCAGTTCTTC. It is translated as CASSRAGGNNEQFF.